This TCR beta chain was identified in a study of T cell repertoires in cytomegalovirus infection. The CDR3 has 15 residues. The germline V gene has CDR1 DFQATT and CDR2 SNEGSKA (reference sequence). V was clipped by 0 bases and J by 8 bases; unmatched bases: 9. Study results and caveats: Cumulated frequencies of public TCR beta families served to identify carriers of CMV plus the relevant HLA. It was HLA-C-restricted CMV-specific TCR beta clonotypes that dominated the response ex vivo.

This clonotype was recorded a few times. Its matching antigen is unknown. TCRdb re-called the reads through MiXCR, storing one row per CDR3 protein. The sample lists 200,000 to 300,000 distinct CDR3 sequences; around 15% were seen once. The material sequenced was PBMCs. This chain joins TRBV20-1 and TRBJ2-1, with 8 bases fitting TRBD2. This receptor was obtained from a human donor in good health (CMV status not recorded). Some clones in this sample may be carry-over from other donors' samples. In nucleotides, the CDR3 is TGCAGTGCTAGAGATACGGCGGGAGGTGTGGATGAGCAGTTCTTC. This encodes CSARDTAGGVDEQFF.